The 10 T cell receptor beta chains presented below share a single source sample, sequenced in a study of cytomegalovirus exposure and HLA in healthy donors. This PCR relied on a set of 60 Vbeta primers and 13 Jbeta primers. The data were produced by immunoSEQ multiplex PCR, yet TCRdb's version contains in-frame clones alone and is incomplete. The table includes 150,000 to 200,000 clones, over 60% detected once. Sequencing input: PBMCs. The source of these receptors is a girl aged 5-17 years in good health and CMV-seronegative.

The gene calls are TRBV19 and TRBJ1-1; no clear D. The germline gives CDR1 LNHDA, CDR2 SQIVND (reference sequence). Trimming shortened V by 4 bases and J by 3 bases, and 15 bases separated the two germline ends. The CDR3 consists of 15 residues. The chain's CDR3 is CASSTWESRDTEAFF. The CDR3 bases are TGTGCCAGTAGTACATGGGAGAGCCGCGACACTGAAGCTTTCTTT.

The V and J genes are TRBV6-1 and TRBJ1-2; possibly TRBD1 for D (5 bases). The CDR3 is 15 amino acids. V lost 4 bases to trimming and J lost 2 bases, with 14 bases between them. Germline CDR1 is MNHNS and CDR2 is SASEGT. The CDR3 loop is CASSAMSTENYGYTF. DNA of the CDR3: TGTGCCAGCAGTGCTATGTCGACAGAGAACTATGGCTACACCTTC.

The rearrangement uses TRBV19 and TRBJ1-1; D is possibly TRBD1 (6 bases). The CDR3 is 15 residues long. CDR1 is LNHDA and CDR2 is SQIVND in the germline V gene (reference sequence). V was shortened by 4 bases and J by 1 base, with 13 bases between the two germline ends. This chain's CDR3 is CASSTPGHTNTEAFF. The DNA of the CDR3 is TGTGCCAGTAGTACACCGGGACATACGAACACTGAAGCTTTCTTT.

Points on this clone: Other DNA sequences in the sample encode the same CDR3. CDR3 DNA: TGCAGCGTCGGGACAGGGGGCAACACTGAAGCTTTCTTT. It yields the protein CSVGTGGNTEAFF. V is TRBV29-1 and J is TRBJ1-1; 12 nucleotides match TRBD1. CDR3 length: 13 amino acids. The trim removed 6 bases at V and 2 bases at J, leaving 1 base unmatched. Germline-derived CDR1 and CDR2 are SQVTM and ANQGSEA. The full variable domain, with the rest looked up from reference TRBV29-1 and TRBJ1-1, is SAVISQKPSRDICQRGTSLTIQCQVDSQVTMMFWYRQQPGQSLTLIATANQGSEATYESGFVIDKFPISRPNLTFSTLTVSNMSPEDSSIYLCSVGTGGNTEAFFGQGTRLTVV.

The rearrangement uses TRBV29-1 and TRBJ2-3; TRBD1 matches 7 bases. The CDR3 extends over 12 amino acids. Germline V gene data show CDR1 as SQVTM and CDR2 as ANQGSEA. The junction had 7 bases not matched to a gene; V was cut back by 7 bases and J by 6 bases. The CDR3 region has the DNA TGCAGCGGACTACAGGGGTTTGATACGCAGTATTTT. Residues: CSGLQGFDTQYF.

The rearrangement joins TRBV4-1 to TRBJ1-4, with D perhaps matching TRBD1 (5 bases). The germline gives CDR1 MGHRA, CDR2 YSYEKL. V was pared by 8 bases and J by 0 bases, with 22 bases between. CDR3 size: 18 residues. The CDR3 sequence: CASRGGPPLATTNEKLFF. CDR3 in DNA: TGCGCCAGCCGCGGGGGTCCCCCGCTGGCAACAACTAATGAAAAACTGTTTTTT.

The chain has TRBV7-9 and TRBJ2-1; 9 positions match TRBD1. The V gene end was trimmed by 4 bases and the J gene end by 14 bases; junction bases not matched to a gene: 6. Germline CDR1 is SEHNR and CDR2 is FQNEAQ (reference sequence). This CDR3 is 12 amino acids long. The chain's CDR3 is CASSSPDRGEFF. CDR3 coding DNA: TGTGCCAGCAGCTCCCCGGACAGGGGAGAGTTCTTC.

This clone appeared a few times. The V and J genes are TRBV29-1 and TRBJ1-1; possible D gene TRBD1, 5 bases. In germline, CDR1 is SQVTM, CDR2 ANQGSEA. V was cut by 3 bases and J by 0 bases, with 23 bases left in between. The length of the CDR3 is 18 residues. CDR3 amino acids: CSVDHSSGEGPMNTEAFF. In nucleotides, the CDR3 is TGCAGCGTTGATCATTCGTCCGGGGAGGGACCAATGAACACTGAAGCTTTCTTT.

The chain joins TRBV28 to TRBJ1-2, with 10 positions matching TRBD1. J gave up 6 bases and V 4 bases, and 8 bases lay outside the gene matches. Looked up from germline, CDR1 is MDHEN and CDR2 is SYDVKM. CDR3 length equals 15 residues. The CDR3 region is CASSSPPGQGNGYTF. In DNA form, the CDR3 reads TGTGCCAGCAGTTCGCCACCGGGACAGGGGAATGGCTACACCTTC.

Only one count was recorded for this clone. The chain carries TRBV9 and TRBJ1-3; 9 nucleotides line up with TRBD1. The CDR3 consists of 15 residues. V lost 2 bases, J lost 4 bases, and 4 bases stayed unmatched. Germline V CDR1 and CDR2: SGDLS, YYNGEE. CDR3 region: CASSVLGQGGNTIYF. The CDR3 bases are TGTGCCAGCAGCGTTCTAGGACAGGGGGGAAACACCATATATTTT.